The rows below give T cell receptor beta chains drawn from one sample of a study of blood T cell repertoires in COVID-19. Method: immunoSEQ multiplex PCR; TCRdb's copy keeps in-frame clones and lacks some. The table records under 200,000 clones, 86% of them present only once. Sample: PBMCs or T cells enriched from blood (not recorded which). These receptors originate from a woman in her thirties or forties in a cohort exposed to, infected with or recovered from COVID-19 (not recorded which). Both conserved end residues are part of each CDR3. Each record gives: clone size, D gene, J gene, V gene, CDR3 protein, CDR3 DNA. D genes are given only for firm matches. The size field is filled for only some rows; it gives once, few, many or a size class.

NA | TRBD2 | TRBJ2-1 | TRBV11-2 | CASSWGVAGFYNEQFF | TGTGCCAGCAGCTGGGGGGTAGCGGGATTCTACAATGAGCAGTTCTTC
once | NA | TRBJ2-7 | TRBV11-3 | CASSSWEDYEQYF | TGTGCCAGCAGCTCCTGGGAGGATTACGAGCAGTACTTC
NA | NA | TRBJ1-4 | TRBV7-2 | CASSPGAGAPSNEKLFF | TGTGCCAGCAGCCCCGGCGCGGGGGCCCCCTCTAATGAAAAACTGTTTTTT
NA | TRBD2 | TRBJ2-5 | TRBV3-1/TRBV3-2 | CASSLEVLAGQGRETQYF | TGTGCCAGCAGTCTGGAAGTATTAGCGGGCCAGGGTAGAGAGACCCAGTACTTC
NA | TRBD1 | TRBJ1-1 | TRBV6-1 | CASSEPAGTGGATEAFF | TGTGCCAGCAGTGAACCGGCCGGGACAGGGGGGGCCACTGAAGCTTTCTTT
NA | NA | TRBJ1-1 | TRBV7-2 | CASSLVLVAEAFF | TGTGCCAGCAGCTTAGTTTTAGTGGCTGAAGCTTTCTTT
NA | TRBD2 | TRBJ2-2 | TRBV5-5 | CPPSQGLAGGRTGELFF | TGTCCCCCCAGCCAAGGACTAGCGGGGGGGAGGACCGGGGAGCTGTTTTTT
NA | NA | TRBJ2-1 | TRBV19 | CASSIEPGASYNEQFF | TGTGCCAGTAGTATAGAACCAGGGGCCAGCTACAATGAGCAGTTCTTC
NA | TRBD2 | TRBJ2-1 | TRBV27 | CASRPSGGAYNEQFF | TGTGCCAGCAGACCTAGCGGGGGGGCCTACAATGAGCAGTTCTTC
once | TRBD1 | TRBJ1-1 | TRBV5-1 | CASSLAYRGGRGYTEAFF | TGCGCCAGCAGCTTGGCCTACAGGGGCGGAAGGGGGTACACTGAAGCTTTCTTT
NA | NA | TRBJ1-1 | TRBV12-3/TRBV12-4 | CASSRDTNTEAFF | TGTGCCAGCAGTCGGGACACCAACACTGAAGCTTTCTTT
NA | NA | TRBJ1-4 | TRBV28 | CASIGEKLFF | TGTGCCAGCATCGGTGAAAAACTGTTTTTT
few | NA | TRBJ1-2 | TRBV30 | CAWSVSARAGGYTF | TGTGCCTGGAGTGTATCAGCCCGCGCCGGGGGCTACACCTTC
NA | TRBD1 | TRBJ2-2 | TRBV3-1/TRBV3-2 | CASSQGTGSTGELFF | TGTGCCAGCAGCCAAGGGACAGGGTCCACCGGGGAGCTGTTTTTT
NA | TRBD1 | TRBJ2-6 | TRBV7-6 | CASSWDRGDGSLSSGANVLTF | TGTGCCAGCAGCTGGGACAGGGGAGATGGGTCCCTGAGCTCTGGGGCCAACGTCCTGACTTTC
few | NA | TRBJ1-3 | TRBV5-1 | CASSGDSSGNTIYF | TGCGCCAGCAGCGGAGACAGCTCTGGAAACACCATATATTTT
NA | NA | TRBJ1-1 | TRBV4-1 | CASSLKGGHSNTEAFF | TGCGCCAGCAGCCTTAAAGGGGGACATTCGAACACTGAAGCTTTCTTT
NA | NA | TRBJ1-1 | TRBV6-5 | CASSYTTNTEAFF | TGTGCCAGCAGTTATACAACAAACACTGAAGCTTTCTTT
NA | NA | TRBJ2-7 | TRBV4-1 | CASSQGNYEQYF | TGCGCCAGCAGCCAAGGTAACTACGAGCAGTACTTC
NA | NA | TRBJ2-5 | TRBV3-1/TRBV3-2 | CASSQVPRNQETQYF | TGTGCCAGCAGCCAAGTTCCTAGGAACCAAGAGACCCAGTACTTC
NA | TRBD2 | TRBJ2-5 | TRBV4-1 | CASSQDEVAGVRETQYF | TGCGCCAGCAGCCAAGATGAAGTAGCGGGGGTCCGGGAGACCCAGTACTTC
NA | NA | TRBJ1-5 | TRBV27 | CASSSGPNQPQHF | TGTGCCAGCAGTTCAGGGCCCAATCAGCCCCAGCATTTT
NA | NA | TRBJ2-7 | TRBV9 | CASSVAAGSLGYEQYF | TGTGCCAGCAGCGTAGCAGCAGGGTCCCTGGGGTACGAGCAGTACTTC
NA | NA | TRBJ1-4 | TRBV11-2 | CASSLDAGGANEKLFF | TGTGCCAGCAGCTTAGATGCGGGGGGTGCTAATGAAAAACTGTTTTTT
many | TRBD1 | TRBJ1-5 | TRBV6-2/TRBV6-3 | CASSYPYWDRRNDQPQHF | TGTGCCAGCAGTTACCCTTACTGGGACAGACGAAACGATCAGCCCCAGCATTTT
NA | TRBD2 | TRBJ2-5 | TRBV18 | CASSPLSGAQETQYF | TGTGCCAGCTCACCACTCAGCGGGGCCCAAGAGACCCAGTACTTC
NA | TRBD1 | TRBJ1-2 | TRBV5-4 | CASSLGTGREYGYTF | TGTGCCAGCAGCTTGGGGACAGGGAGGGAGTATGGCTACACCTTC
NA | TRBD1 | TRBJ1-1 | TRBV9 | CASNPGGTGEAFF | TGTGCCAGCAACCCCGGGGGGACAGGTGAAGCTTTCTTT
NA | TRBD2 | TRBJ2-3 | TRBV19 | CASSIVILAGTRTDTQYF | TGTGCCAGTAGTATAGTAATACTAGCGGGAACCCGAACGGATACGCAGTATTTT
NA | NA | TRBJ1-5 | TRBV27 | CASSLVGVGGNQPQHF | TGTGCCAGCAGTTTAGTAGGGGTCGGAGGCAATCAGCCCCAGCATTTT
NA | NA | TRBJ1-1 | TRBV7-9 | CASSSPCGSVVEAFF | TGTGCCAGCAGCTCACCCTGCGGGTCAGTTGTTGAAGCTTTCTTT
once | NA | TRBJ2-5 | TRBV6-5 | CASGSLGETQYF | TGTGCCAGCGGGAGTTTAGGAGAGACCCAGTACTTC
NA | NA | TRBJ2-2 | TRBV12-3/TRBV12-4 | CASSLSFNGELFF | TGTGCCAGCAGTTTATCCTTTAACGGGGAGCTGTTTTTT
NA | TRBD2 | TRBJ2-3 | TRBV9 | CASSVGLAATDTQYF | TGTGCCAGCAGCGTAGGACTAGCGGCCACAGATACGCAGTATTTT
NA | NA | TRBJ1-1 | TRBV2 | CASIFESGGSEAFF | TGTGCCAGCATTTTTGAATCGGGGGGATCTGAAGCTTTCTTT
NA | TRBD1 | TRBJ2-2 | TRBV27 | CASSLSGQGATAGELFF | TGTGCCAGCAGTTTATCTGGACAGGGGGCGACGGCCGGGGAGCTGTTTTTT
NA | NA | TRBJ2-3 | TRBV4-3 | CASSQGTGYTDTQYF | TGCGCCAGCAGCCAAGGCACAGGGTACACAGATACGCAGTATTTT
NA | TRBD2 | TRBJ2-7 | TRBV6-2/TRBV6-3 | CASSYVGGSYEQYF | TGTGCCAGCAGTTACGTCGGCGGGAGCTACGAGCAGTACTTC
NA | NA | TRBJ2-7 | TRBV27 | CASSFGPSYEQYF | TGTGCCAGCAGTTTTGGCCCATCCTACGAGCAGTACTTC
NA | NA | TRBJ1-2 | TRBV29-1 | CSAYSYGYTF | TGCAGCGCCTACTCCTATGGCTACACCTTC
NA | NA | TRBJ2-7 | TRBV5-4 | CASSSWGLSRGEQYF | TGTGCCAGCAGCTCTTGGGGGCTCTCTCGGGGTGAGCAGTACTTC
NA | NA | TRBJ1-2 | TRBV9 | CASSVAVSLDGYTF | TGTGCCAGCAGCGTAGCTGTGTCTTTAGATGGCTACACCTTC
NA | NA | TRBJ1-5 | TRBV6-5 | CASGPNQPQHF | TGTGCCAGCGGGCCCAATCAGCCCCAGCATTTT
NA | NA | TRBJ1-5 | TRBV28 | CASSLGATNQPQHF | TGTGCCAGCAGTTTAGGGGCAACGAATCAGCCCCAGCATTTT
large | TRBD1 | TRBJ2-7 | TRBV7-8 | CASSTPGQGASYEQYF | TGTGCCAGCAGCACTCCGGGACAGGGGGCCTCCTACGAGCAGTACTTC
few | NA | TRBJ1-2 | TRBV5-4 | CASSFTVTDRYGYTF | TGTGCCAGCAGCTTCACAGTAACAGATCGGTACGGCTACACCTTC
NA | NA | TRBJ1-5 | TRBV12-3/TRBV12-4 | CASSPGGPQHF | TGTGCCAGCAGCCCGGGGGGTCCCCAGCATTTT
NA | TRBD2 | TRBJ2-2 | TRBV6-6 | CASSAFGLASTGELFF | TGTGCCAGCAGTGCTTTCGGACTAGCGAGTACCGGGGAGCTGTTTTTT
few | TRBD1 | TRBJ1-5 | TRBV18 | CASSEDRGSNQPQHF | TGTGCCAGCTCAGAGGACAGGGGGAGCAATCAGCCCCAGCATTTT
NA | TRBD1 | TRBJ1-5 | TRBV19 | CASRVQGRQPQHF | TGTGCCAGTAGGGTACAGGGGCGACAGCCCCAGCATTTT
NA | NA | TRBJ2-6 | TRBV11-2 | CASSPVPASSGANVLTF | TGTGCCAGCAGCCCAGTCCCTGCCTCCTCTGGGGCCAACGTCCTGACTTTC
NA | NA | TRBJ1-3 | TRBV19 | CASSPGETDTIYF | TGTGCCAGTAGCCCAGGGGAGACGGACACCATATATTTT
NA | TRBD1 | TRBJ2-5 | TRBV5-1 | CASTLGQGYGETQYF | TGCGCCAGCACTCTAGGACAGGGGTACGGAGAGACCCAGTACTTC
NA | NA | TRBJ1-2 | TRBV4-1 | CASSQQRYGYTF | TGCGCCAGCAGCCAACAGCGCTATGGCTACACCTTC
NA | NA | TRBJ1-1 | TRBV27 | CASSSDRNTEAFF | TGTGCCAGCAGTTCCGACAGGAACACTGAAGCTTTCTTT
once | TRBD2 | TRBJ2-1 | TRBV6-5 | CASSFGTSSPNEQFF | TGTGCCAGCAGTTTCGGGACTAGCTCTCCCAATGAGCAGTTCTTC